The present T cell receptor (beta chain) was sequenced within a study of regulatory T cells in long-lasting Graves disease. Findings and limits, study-wide: Persistent cases of Graves' showed reduced TCR diversity relative to newly diagnosed patients. TRBV28 was favored in persistent disease, as were TRBJ1-2 and TRBJ2-5.

Germline V CDR1 and CDR2: SGHTA, FQGNSA. This CDR3 has 11 amino acids. V lost 5 bases and J lost 9; bases outside the gene matches: 2. Time point described: newly diagnosed GD, antithyroid drugs for less than 3 months. PBMC RNA served as the TCR library source. iRepertoire HTBI primers and Arm-PCR of CDR3 regions built TCR beta libraries. Original processing notes: Sample data revealed roughly 62 TRBV and more than 13 TRBJ segments. Via MiXCR, TCRdb re-called the multiplex PCR reads, giving one row per CDR3 protein. The V and J calls were not made by the authors but by TCRdb's processing. The sample has under 500,000 distinct CDR3 sequences, 15% to 20% seen once. Comments on this clonotype: Antigen: not known.

The data also belong to a second study, concerning T cells in Graves' hyperthyroidism and ophthalmopathy. This second study says: During a first-round RT-PCR of the TCR CDR3, the HTBI primer set was used.

The chain recombines TRBV7-2 with TRBJ2-5, with TRBD1 identical over 8 bases. This specimen was peripheral blood mononuclear cells (PBMCs), taken at new diagnosis, from a patient treated with antithyroid drugs. This TCR derives from a woman in her 30s with Graves disease. The CDR3 coding sequence is TGTGCCAGCAGCGAACAGGGGGCCCAGTACTTC. It codes for CASSEQGAQYF.